These T cell receptor beta chains were read from a single sample in a study of monozygotic twins with inflammatory bowel disease. TCRdb processed the 5' RACE reads again and assigns one entry to each CDR3 protein, with no DNA. Here the sample table reports about 93,000 distinct CDR3 sequences. Sequencing input: blood. These receptors originate from a human donor with ulcerative colitis or Crohn's disease, or a healthy co-twin of an affected twin (not recorded which). Each CDR3 is given with its conserved first and last residue. The order of the fields is J gene, clone size, V gene, CDR3 protein. Expanded clones get a size class; other rows say once, few or many, or leave the size out.

>TRBJ2-1|.|TRBV7-6
CASSLEISRGLYNEQFF
>TRBJ1-5|.|TRBV5-5
CASSLGRGSNQPQHF
>TRBJ1-2|.|TRBV27
CASSPTATGVRRNYGYTF
>TRBJ1-3|.|TRBV7-2
CASTVSGGNTIYF
>TRBJ2-5|.|TRBV5-1
CASSEQEGETQYF
>TRBJ2-2|.|TRBV12-3/TRBV12-4
CASSLRSGNTGELFF
>TRBJ1-5|.|TRBV7-2
CASSLVPGGNQPQHF
>TRBJ1-4|.|TRBV20-1
CSARDFGAATNEKLFF
>TRBJ1-6|.|TRBV6-5
CASSYGGVPINSPLHF
>TRBJ2-7|.|TRBV12-3/TRBV12-4
CASSSLEPYEQYF
>TRBJ1-1|.|TRBV6-2/TRBV6-3
CASSYRFKATEAFF
>TRBJ2-2|.|TRBV6-4
CASSVQATNTGELFF
>TRBJ1-1|.|TRBV18
CASSPDRTNTEAFF
>TRBJ2-1|.|TRBV6-5
CASSYSSSGGAGAGEQFF
>TRBJ2-2|.|TRBV5-8
CASSSYTGTGPTGELFF
>TRBJ1-3|.|TRBV6-2/TRBV6-3
CASSYLSSGNTIYF
>TRBJ1-2|.|TRBV7-8
CASSYLNDNGYTF
>TRBJ1-2|.|TRBV29-1
CSAVKSRAQGGYTF
>TRBJ2-1|.|TRBV3-1
CASSRGHLSYNEQFF
>TRBJ2-2|.|TRBV3-1
CASSPPRTRAPGELFF
>TRBJ1-4|.|TRBV7-6
CASSLAERGATNEKLFF
>TRBJ2-5|.|TRBV9
CASSVGRPAGTQYF
>TRBJ2-5|.|TRBV29-1
CSVGNSQETQYF
>TRBJ1-2|.|TRBV9
CASTGLYYGYTF
>TRBJ2-5|.|TRBV4-1
CASRPTGEETQYF
>TRBJ1-2|.|TRBV18
CASSPQGDYGYTF
>TRBJ2-1|.|TRBV12-3/TRBV12-4
CASSRRTGGGGEQFF
>TRBJ1-4|.|TRBV20-1
CSARSGTGLTTNEKLFF
>TRBJ2-3|.|TRBV4-2
CASSQDPLVTDTQYF
>TRBJ2-7|.|TRBV20-1
CSANNSPAGEQYF
>TRBJ2-5|.|TRBV5-1
CASSSMGETQYF
>TRBJ2-5|.|TRBV5-1
CASSLDPGLAAETQYF
>TRBJ2-1|medium-sized|TRBV5-1
CASSNGQGNNEQFF
>TRBJ1-2|.|TRBV2
CASSDRNYGYTF
>TRBJ2-1|.|TRBV9
CASSGVVGNEQFF
>TRBJ2-5|.|TRBV5-1
CASRPSGVQETQYF
>TRBJ1-1|.|TRBV29-1
CSVSSGDTEAFF
>TRBJ2-3|.|TRBV7-2
CASSSLWNRDTDTQYF
>TRBJ2-1|.|TRBV5-1
CASRAGQGPYNEQFF
>TRBJ2-3|.|TRBV11-2
CASSLEQPSTDTQYF
>TRBJ1-6|.|TRBV19
CAGGPSSPLHF
>TRBJ2-7|.|TRBV20-1
CSAGGESSYEQYF
>TRBJ1-6|.|TRBV2
CASSLDSNSPLHF
>TRBJ1-5|.|TRBV20-1
CSARDQGRTGNQPQHF
>TRBJ2-5|.|TRBV11-2
CASSPQGGTRETQYF
>TRBJ2-2|.|TRBV5-4
CASSSGPGYNAGELFF
>TRBJ2-7|.|TRBV6-2/TRBV6-3
CATFHPFWDRADEQYF
>TRBJ1-1|.|TRBV4-1
CASSQAAGANTEAFF
>TRBJ1-2|.|TRBV6-5
CASSYLLNRGTNYGYTF
>TRBJ2-7|.|TRBV27
CASSFSSGGYEQYF
>TRBJ1-2|.|TRBV11-2
CASSLDRESGYTF
>TRBJ1-2|.|TRBV20-1
CSATRGFDYGYTF
>TRBJ2-1|.|TRBV9
CASSERLAGDQFF
>TRBJ1-1|.|TRBV29-1
CSVAPHTGTDTEAFF
>TRBJ1-5|.|TRBV20-1
CSAGGPNQPQHF
>TRBJ1-2|.|TRBV24-1
CATSDGTAYGYTF
>TRBJ2-5|.|TRBV27
CASSLLRDRETQYF
>TRBJ2-3|.|TRBV5-1
CASSLDGLDPSTDTQYF
>TRBJ1-1|.|TRBV5-1
CASSFQGTGDTEAFF